This T cell receptor beta chain was recorded in a study of CD8+ T cells in alopecia areata. Isolated RNA was reverse transcribed into cDNA used as the sequencing template. Profiling relied on immunoSEQ multiplex PCR, and the TCRdb table lists in-frame clones only, not all of them. The sample contains about 210,000 clones, less than 50% of which appear only once. The CDR3 covers 14 residues. Trimming left V 5 bases short and J 5 bases short, with 14 bases between. The germline V gene has CDR1 SGHAT and CDR2 FQNNGV. To note about this clone: Its antigen is as yet unknown.

Study results and limitations: For baseline CD8+ expansion, any link to response stays uncertain with one nonresponder.

Treatment reported: oral pan-JAK inhibitor, 5-10 mg twice daily. From alopecia areata patients, lesional scalp punch biopsies and peripheral blood were collected. V usage is TRBV11-2 and J usage is TRBJ2-3; no definite D call. This receptor was obtained from a human donor with alopecia areata. Specimen: CD4+ T cells sorted from blood, collected at approximately week 39, from a patient treated with tofacitinib. This CDR3 reads CASSPRVPGDTQYF. In nucleotides, the CDR3 is TGTGCCAGCAGCCCTAGGGTTCCAGGAGATACGCAGTATTTT.